The clone carrying this T cell receptor (beta chain) has just a few counts. The antigen remains undetermined. TRB rearrangements spanning V, D and J were amplified using mixed TRB-A/B primers. TCRdb analysed the multiplex PCR reads with MiXCR anew, one entry per CDR3 protein. The data show approximately 8,400 distinct CDR3 sequences, less than 35% seen once. The data are from a study of T cell repertoires in aging, cancer and after chemotherapy. Study context: Clear clonal overlap appeared across healthy donor samples taken over several months to years. General study results and limits: Rebound thymic output was suggested by rising median generation probability during chemotherapy in each cancer cohort. No conclusions about immunological memory after chemotherapy can be drawn from the repertoire data.

Deletions cut 7 bases from V and 5 bases from J, with 23 bases between. From germline, CDR1 is SQVTM and CDR2 ANQGSEA. The CDR3 consists of 15 residues. The template was genomic DNA from peripheral blood, not RNA. The sample consisted of blood. The rearrangement uses TRBV29-1 and TRBJ2-5; D might be TRBD1 (7 bases). This clonotype originated in a human donor in good health. The CDR3 sequence is CSAYQAGGFRETQYF. CDR3 bases: TGCAGCGCGTATCAGGCAGGGGGGTTCAGGGAGACCCAGTACTTC. Using reference TRBV29-1 and TRBJ2-5 for the parts outside the CDR3, the full variable domain is SAVISQKPSRDICQRGTSLTIQCQVDSQVTMMFWYRQQPGQSLTLIATANQGSEATYESGFVIDKFPISRPNLTFSTLTVSNMSPEDSSIYLCSAYQAGGFRETQYFGPGTRLLVL.